Listed here are 26 T cell receptor beta chains from one sample, sequenced in a study of blood T cell repertoires in COVID-19. TCRdb's copy holds only in-frame clones and misses some; the assay was immunoSEQ multiplex PCR. The table includes tens of thousands of clones, about 86% detected once. The sequenced material came from peripheral blood. These receptor sequences come from a man aged 65-85 years with acute or convalescent COVID-19.

The rearrangement uses TRBV28 and TRBJ1-5; D ambiguous. Deletions cut 6 bases from V and 8 bases from J, with 11 bases between. Per the germline V gene, CDR1 is MDHEN and CDR2 is SYDVKM. The CDR3 extends over 12 amino acids. The DNA for the CDR3 is TGTGCCAGCAGCCTGAGGGTGGAGCCCCAGCATTTT. Translating it yields CASSLRVEPQHF.

This sequence joins TRBV7-9 and TRBJ1-1; TRBD1 matches at 9 bases. V shed 5 bases and J 3 bases; nucleotides not matched to a gene: 7. Germline V gives CDR1 SEHNR, CDR2 FQNEAQ (reference sequence). This CDR3 region has 15 residues. The CDR3 sequence is CASSDGTGKDTEAFF. The CDR3 nucleotides are TGTGCCAGCAGCGACGGGACAGGGAAGGACACTGAAGCTTTCTTT.

The chain joins TRBV12-3 or TRBV12-4 to TRBJ1-1; D might be TRBD1 (6 bases). The CDR3 is 12 amino acids. The V end lost 6 bases, the J end lost 4 bases, and 9 bases lay between the germline ends. CDR3 region: CASSLRGTEAFF. The DNA for the CDR3 is TGTGCCAGCAGCCTCAGGGGCACTGAAGCTTTCTTT.

This rearrangement joins TRBV5-1 to TRBJ2-1, with 7 bases identical to TRBD1. CDR3 length: 13 residues. CDR1 is SGHRS and CDR2 is YFSETQ in the germline V gene. The V gene end was trimmed by 9 bases and the J gene end by 5 bases; junction bases not matched to a gene: 8. CDR3 coding DNA: TGCGCCACCGCCGGGACAGTTAACAATGAGCAGTTCTTC. Translating gives CATAGTVNNEQFF. Using reference TRBV5-1 and TRBJ2-1 for the parts outside the CDR3, the full variable domain is KAGVTQTPRYLIKTRGQQVTLSCSPISGHRSVSWYQQTPGQGLQFLFEYFSETQRNKGNFPGRFSGRQFSNSRSEMNVSTLELGDSALYLCATAGTVNNEQFFGPGTRLTVL.

The chain has TRBV9 and TRBJ2-7; perhaps TRBD2 as D (6 bases). From germline, CDR1 is SGDLS and CDR2 YYNGEE. V lost 1 base to trimming and J lost 3 bases, with 14 bases between them. The CDR3 extends over 15 amino acids. The CDR3 protein is CASSVSAPGDYEQYF. The CDR3 coding sequence is TGTGCCAGCAGCGTATCGGCTCCGGGGGACTACGAGCAGTACTTC. Variable domain in full (rest from reference TRBV9 and TRBJ2-7): DSGVTQTPKHLITATGQRVTLRCSPRSGDLSVYWYQQSLDQGLQFLIQYYNGEERAKGNILERFSAQQFPDLHSELNLSSLELGDSALYFCASSVSAPGDYEQYFGPGTRLTVT.

The chain carries TRBV11-2 and TRBJ2-1, with D possibly TRBD2 on 5 matching bases. Germline CDR1 SGHAT, CDR2 FQNNGV. The V gene lost 0 bases and the J gene lost 3 bases, with 12 bases spanning the gap. The CDR3 is 16 residues long. DNA of the CDR3: TGTGCCAGCAGCTTAGAGGTGGGAGACGTCTACAATGAGCAGTTCTTC. Translation gives CASSLEVGDVYNEQFF.

On this clone: No conserved phenylalanine or tryptophan is present at the end of the CDR3, so a read error is the likely explanation. The chain couples TRBV5-5 to TRBJ1-6; 10 positions match TRBD1. This CDR3 spans 15 amino acids. With V trimmed by 4 bases and J by 8 bases, 6 bases remained unmatched. Germline V gene data show CDR1 as SGHKS and CDR2 as YYEKEE (reference sequence). DNA of the CDR3: TGTGCCAGCAGCCGGGACAGGGGCCGGGATTCACCCCTCCACCTT. Amino acids: CASSRDRGRDSPLHL.

The gene calls are TRBV28 and TRBJ1-1, with D hard to call. V was clipped by 5 bases and J by 1 base, with 8 bases between them. The CDR3 contains 13 residues. Germline V gives CDR1 MDHEN, CDR2 SYDVKM. CDR3 nucleotide sequence: TGTGCCAGCAGTCCCCCAGGGAACACTGAAGCTTTCTTT. Protein product: CASSPPGNTEAFF.

This chain connects TRBV29-1 to TRBJ1-3; D is unresolved. V was pared by 0 bases and J by 4 bases, with 10 bases between. The CDR3 contains 14 residues. In germline, CDR1 is SQVTM, CDR2 ANQGSEA. This CDR3 reads CSVEELDWGNTIYF. CDR3 in DNA: TGCAGCGTTGAAGAACTGGACTGGGGAAACACCATATATTTT. Full variable domain (rest looked up from reference TRBV29-1 and TRBJ1-3): SAVISQKPSRDICQRGTSLTIQCQVDSQVTMMFWYRQQPGQSLTLIATANQGSEATYESGFVIDKFPISRPNLTFSTLTVSNMSPEDSSIYLCSVEELDWGNTIYFGEGSWLTVV.

CDR3 nucleotide sequence: TGTGCCAGCTCAACCGACAGGGCAGAAAAACTGTTTTTT. It is translated as CASSTDRAEKLFF. The chain combines TRBV18 with TRBJ1-4, with TRBD1 identical over 7 bases. This CDR3 has 13 amino acids. The trim removed 5 bases at V and 8 bases at J, leaving 5 bases unmatched. Germline V gene data show CDR1 as KGHSH and CDR2 as LQKENI.

J is TRBJ2-7 and V is TRBV5-1; 7 positions agree with TRBD1. Germline V gene sequence: CDR1 SGHRS, CDR2 YFSETQ. V was pared by 0 bases and J by 7 bases, with 4 bases of the junction left unmatched. This CDR3 is 13 amino acids long. Written as DNA, the CDR3 is TGCGCCAGCAGCTTGGAGACAGGGCTTGAGCAGTACTTC. Protein product: CASSLETGLEQYF.

The chain joins TRBV2 to TRBJ2-7; D possibly corresponds to TRBD2 (6 bases). The CDR3 is 13 residues long. Germline V gene data show CDR1 as SNHLY and CDR2 as FYNNEI. V lost 7 bases and J lost 5, with 15 bases in between. The chain's CDR3 is CASTDLTSNEQYF. The CDR3 nucleotides read TGTGCCAGCACCGATCTGACTAGTAACGAGCAGTACTTC.

This chain uses TRBV5-1 with TRBJ1-1; D remains unclear. The CDR3 consists of 14 residues. From germline, CDR1 is SGHRS and CDR2 YFSETQ. Trimming removed 4 bases from V and 3 bases from J, with 13 bases in between. CDR3 nucleotides: TGCGCCAGCAGCCCGGGGTGGTCGGACACTGAAGCTTTCTTT. Translation gives CASSPGWSDTEAFF.

The rearrangement links TRBV3-1 (or the pseudogene TRBV3-2) to TRBJ2-5; 8 positions match TRBD1. The germline V gene encodes CDR1 LGHDT and CDR2 YNNKEL (reference sequence). V trimming: 4 bases; J trimming: 4 bases; junction bases outside the gene matches: 11. This CDR3 region has 16 residues. The CDR3 loop reads CASSPDRGTGIETQYF. Written as DNA, the CDR3 is TGTGCCAGCAGCCCAGACAGGGGCACGGGGATAGAGACCCAGTACTTC.

This clone appeared once. The rearrangement uses TRBV7-2 and TRBJ2-3, with 12 bases lining up with TRBD2. With 4 bases clipped from V and 3 bases from J, the junction kept 5 bases outside the gene matches. CDR3 length: 16 residues. Germline CDR1 reads SGHTA; CDR2 reads FQGNSA. This CDR3 reads CASSSLAGGPTDTQYF. The CDR3 coding sequence is TGTGCCAGCAGCTCCCTAGCGGGAGGGCCGACAGATACGCAGTATTTT.

This chain uses TRBV27 with TRBJ1-5; 8 bases match TRBD1. V was pared by 6 bases and J by 5 bases, with 12 bases of the junction left unmatched. Germline CDR1 and CDR2: MNHEY and SMNVEV (reference sequence). The CDR3 length is 16 residues. CDR3 loop: CASSYPTGARDQPQHF. The DNA for the CDR3 is TGTGCCAGCAGCTATCCGACAGGGGCCCGCGATCAGCCCCAGCATTTT.

The chain joins TRBV7-9 to TRBJ2-2; D call uncertain. Between the trimmed V and J ends, which lost 4 bases and 3 bases, there was a span of 3 bases. This CDR3 spans 12 amino acids. Germline assignment: CDR1 SEHNR and CDR2 FQNEAQ (reference sequence). As DNA, the CDR3 is TGTGCCAGCAGCTCCTACACCGGGGAGCTGTTTTTT. Its translation is CASSSYTGELFF.

V usage is TRBV4-3 and J usage is TRBJ1-2; D possibly corresponds to TRBD1 (6 bases). V was cut by 1 base and J by 4 bases, with 16 bases left in between. Germline CDR1 reads LGHNA; CDR2 reads YSLEER. The CDR3 is 16 amino acids. The chain's CDR3 is CASSQVSAGASYGYTF. The CDR3 DNA reads TGCGCCAGCAGCCAAGTAAGCGCAGGGGCCTCCTATGGCTACACCTTC.

The chain has TRBV6-5 and TRBJ2-7, with TRBD1 matching over 9 bases. The V gene's germline CDR1 is MNHEY and CDR2 SVGAGI. V lost 7 bases to trimming and J lost 3 bases; unmatched junction nucleotides: 7. The CDR3 covers 14 residues. The CDR3 nucleotides read TGTGCCAGCAACCCTCCGGGACAGGGCTACGAGCAGTACTTC. It specifies CASNPPGQGYEQYF.

This chain links TRBV4-3 with TRBJ2-3; D gene unclear. V gave up 0 bases and J gave up 2 bases, with 6 bases separating them. CDR3 length equals 14 residues. Germline V lookup: CDR1 LGHNA, CDR2 YSLEER. This CDR3 reads CASSQDLNTDTQYF. The DNA of the CDR3 is TGCGCCAGCAGCCAAGATTTAAACACAGATACGCAGTATTTT.

Of note for this clone: Other DNA sequences in the sample encode the same CDR3. The chain employs TRBV12-3 or TRBV12-4 and TRBJ2-5, with D possibly being TRBD2 (5 bases). V was pared by 3 bases and J by 1 base, with 6 bases between. The length of the CDR3 is 13 residues. The CDR3 sequence is CASSFGLQETQYF. In nucleotides, the CDR3 is TGTGCCAGCAGTTTCGGACTCCAAGAGACCCAGTACTTC.

The chain joins TRBV3-1 (or the pseudogene TRBV3-2) to TRBJ1-2; 10 positions match TRBD1. Losses at the gene ends were 4 bases for V and 4 bases for J; bases not matched to a gene: 6. This CDR3 contains 15 residues. Germline CDR1 and CDR2: LGHDT and YNNKEL (reference sequence). The CDR3 sequence: CASSPRQGASYGYTF. CDR3 nucleotide sequence: TGTGCCAGCAGCCCCAGACAGGGGGCTTCCTATGGCTACACCTTC.

The chain recombines TRBV21-1 with TRBJ2-3; the DNA was not used to check the table's D call, TRBD1. TRBV21-1 is a documented pseudogene. The CDR3 is made up of 11 amino acids. Written as DNA, the CDR3 is TGTGCCAGCAGCTGGCCAGATACGCAGTATTTT. It yields the protein CASSWPDTQYF.

This clone appeared a single time. J is TRBJ2-1 and V is TRBV4-1; D may be TRBD2 (6 bases). The CDR3 extends over 14 amino acids. The V gene lost 3 bases and the J gene lost 8 bases, with 14 bases spanning the gap. CDR1 is MGHRA, CDR2 YSYEKL, per germline. CDR3 in amino acids: CASSHPSTSHEQFF. CDR3 sequence (DNA): TGCGCCAGCAGCCACCCCTCGACTAGTCATGAGCAGTTCTTC.

The chain has TRBV7-2 and TRBJ1-2; 7 positions match TRBD1. V shed 0 bases and J 4 bases; nucleotides not matched to a gene: 2. In germline, CDR1 is SGHTA, CDR2 FQGNSA. The length of the CDR3 is 14 residues. The CDR3 protein is CASSLAGTVYGYTF. The CDR3 DNA follows: TGTGCCAGCAGCTTAGCCGGGACAGTCTATGGCTACACCTTC.

This clone has just one count. The rearrangement joins TRBV5-4 to TRBJ2-1, with 8 positions matching TRBD2. CDR1 and CDR2 from the germline V gene are SGHNT and YYREEE (reference sequence). This CDR3 contains 14 residues. The V gene end was trimmed by 4 bases and the J gene end by 3 bases; junction bases not matched to a gene: 3. The CDR3 DNA sequence: TGTGCCAGCAGCCCGACTAGCGTCTACAATGAGCAGTTCTTC. The encoded protein is CASSPTSVYNEQFF. The variable domain in full, completed from reference TRBV5-4 and TRBJ2-1, reads ETGVTQSPTHLIKTRGQQVTLRCSSQSGHNTVSWYQQALGQGPQFIFQYYREEENGRGNFPPRFSGLQFPNYSSELNVNALELDDSALYLCASSPTSVYNEQFFGPGTRLTVL.